The clone carrying this TCR beta chain showed up many times. Its target is not known. This beta chain came through as a stray read in a library set up for alpha chains, and its size says little. The data originate from a study of spatial heterogeneity in lung cancer. Points from the study as a whole: Within tumors, counts of expanded alpha and beta TCRs tracked tumor mutation counts.

Each CDR3 protein is one row after TCRdb ran MiXCR on the 5' RACE reads. The sample has several thousand distinct CDR3 sequences, around 15% seen once. The time point here: sample taken at primary tumor resection. Sample: lung tumor tissue, taken at surgery. The source of this sequence is a male donor with early-stage non-small cell lung cancer.

The CDR3 DNA sequence: TGCAGCGTTGAATGGGGAGATGCCTACGAGCAGTACTTC. Translation: CSVEWGDAYEQYF. The J gene is TRBJ2-7, the V gene TRBV29-1; the D gene is possibly TRBD2 (5 bases). The CDR3 is 13 amino acids. V lost 2 bases and J lost 2, with 10 bases in between. CDR1 is SQVTM and CDR2 is ANQGSEA in the germline V gene.